This entry is about one T cell receptor (beta chain). Its antigen is not known. The CDR3 sequence is 14 residues long. The V end was cut by 2 bases, the J end by 3 bases, with 10 bases between. CDR1 and CDR2 from the germline V gene are SEHNR and FQNEAQ (reference sequence). These data belong to a study of OX40 agonist ivuxolimab in advanced cancers. About the study: Prior checkpoint blockade (anti-PD-1, anti-PD-L1 or anti-CTLA-4) was permitted; approximately 41% had it. Among those treated, three patients had partial responses, one with hepatocellular carcinoma and two with cutaneous melanoma. Study conclusions and caveats: At 0.1 to 3.0 mg/kg, clonal expansion of CD4+ and CD8+ blood T cells had occurred by week 6.

Data came from immunoSEQ multiplex PCR; TCRdb stores just in-frame clones and leaves some out. The data show around 65,000 clones, approximately 85% seen once. The receptor's source is an adult with an advanced solid tumor such as melanoma, head and neck, liver or kidney cancer. Here the sequenced sample was CD4+ or CD8+ T cells sorted from blood, taken in a trial of the OX40 agonist ivuxolimab. The chain couples TRBV7-9 to TRBJ1-2; D not resolved. DNA for the CDR3: TGTGCCAGCAGCTTAATGGAGGGCTACTATGGCTACACCTTC. Translating gives CASSLMEGYYGYTF. Full variable domain (missing parts from reference TRBV7-9 and TRBJ1-2): DTGVSQNPRHKITKRGQNVTFRCDPISEHNRLYWYRQTLGQGPEFLTYFQNEAQLEKSRLLSDRFSAERPKGSFSTLEIQRTEQGDSAMYLCASSLMEGYYGYTFGSGTRLTVV.